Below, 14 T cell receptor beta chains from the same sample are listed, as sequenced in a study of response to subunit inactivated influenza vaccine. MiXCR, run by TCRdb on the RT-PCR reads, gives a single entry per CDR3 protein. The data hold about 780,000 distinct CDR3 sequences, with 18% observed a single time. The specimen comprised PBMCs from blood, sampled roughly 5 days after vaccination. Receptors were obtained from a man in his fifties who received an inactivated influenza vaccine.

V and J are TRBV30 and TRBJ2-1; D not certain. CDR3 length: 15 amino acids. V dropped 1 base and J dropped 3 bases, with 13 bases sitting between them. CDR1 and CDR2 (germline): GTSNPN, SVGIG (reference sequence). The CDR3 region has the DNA TGTGCCTGGAGTGACCGGATGGGTAACTACAATGAGCAGTTCTTC. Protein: CAWSDRMGNYNEQFF.

This CDR3 is CASSGPWGTSYNEQFF. The CDR3, as DNA: TGTGCCAGCAGTGGACCTTGGGGAACATCCTACAATGAGCAGTTCTTC. The chain joins TRBV25-1 to TRBJ2-1; no clear D gene. V was pared by 4 bases and J by 1 base, with 14 bases between. The CDR3 runs to 16 residues. CDR1 and CDR2 from the germline V gene are MGHDK and SYGVNS.

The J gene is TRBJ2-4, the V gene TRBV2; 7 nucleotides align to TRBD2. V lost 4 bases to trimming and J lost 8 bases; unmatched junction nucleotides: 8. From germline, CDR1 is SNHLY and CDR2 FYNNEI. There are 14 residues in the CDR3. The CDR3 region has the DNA TGTGCCAGCAGTGTAGGACTAGATCCCTACATTCAGTACTTC. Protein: CASSVGLDPYIQYF.

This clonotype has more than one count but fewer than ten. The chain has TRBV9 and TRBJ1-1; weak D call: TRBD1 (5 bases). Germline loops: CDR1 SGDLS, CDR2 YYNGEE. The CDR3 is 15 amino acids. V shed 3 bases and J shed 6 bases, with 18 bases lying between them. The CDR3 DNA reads TGTGCCAGCAGCGGAGGGGACTCTTGGGTCGCTGAAGCTTTCTTT. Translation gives CASSGGDSWVAEAFF.

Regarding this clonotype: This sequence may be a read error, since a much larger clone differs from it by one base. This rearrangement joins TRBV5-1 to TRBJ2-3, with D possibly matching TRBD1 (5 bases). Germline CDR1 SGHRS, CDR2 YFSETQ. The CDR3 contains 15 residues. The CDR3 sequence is CASSLDPGMIDTRYF. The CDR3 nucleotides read TGCGCCAGCAGCTTGGATCCAGGGATGATAGATACGCGGTATTTT.

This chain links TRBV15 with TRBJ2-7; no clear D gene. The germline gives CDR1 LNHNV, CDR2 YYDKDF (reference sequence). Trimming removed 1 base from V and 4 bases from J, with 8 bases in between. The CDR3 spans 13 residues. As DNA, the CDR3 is TGTGCCACCAGCAGAGCGGGCAGGTACGAGCAGTACTTC. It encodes CATSRAGRYEQYF.

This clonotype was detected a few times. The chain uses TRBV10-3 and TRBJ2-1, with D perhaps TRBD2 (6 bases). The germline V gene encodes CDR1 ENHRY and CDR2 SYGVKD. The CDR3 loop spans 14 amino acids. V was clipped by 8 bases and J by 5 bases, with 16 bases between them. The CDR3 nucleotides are TGTGCCATCGGGGGGTTGGGGGGTAACAATGAGCAGTTCTTC. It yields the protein CAIGGLGGNNEQFF.

The CDR3 here is CASSLAGQGGRIFGQYF. CDR3 coding DNA: TGTGCCAGCAGCTTAGCGGGACAGGGTGGGCGTATATTCGGGCAGTATTTT. V usage is TRBV7-6 and J usage is TRBJ2-3; 9 bases map to TRBD1. The CDR3 totals 17 residues. With 0 bases clipped from V and 11 bases from J, the junction kept 15 bases outside the gene matches. Per the germline V gene, CDR1 is SGHVS and CDR2 is FNYEAQ.

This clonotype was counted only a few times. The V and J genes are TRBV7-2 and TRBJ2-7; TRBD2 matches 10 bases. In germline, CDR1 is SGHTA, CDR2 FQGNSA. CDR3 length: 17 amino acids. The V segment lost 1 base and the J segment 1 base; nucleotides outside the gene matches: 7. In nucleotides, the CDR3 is TGTGCCAGCAGCTTAGTTACTAGCGGGGAGATTTCCTACGAGCAGTACTTC. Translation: CASSLVTSGEISYEQYF.

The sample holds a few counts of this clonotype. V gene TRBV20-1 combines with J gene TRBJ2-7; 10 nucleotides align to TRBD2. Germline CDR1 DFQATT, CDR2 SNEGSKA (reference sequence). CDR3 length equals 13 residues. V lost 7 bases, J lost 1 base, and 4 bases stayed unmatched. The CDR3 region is CSVASGGSYEQYF. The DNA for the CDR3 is TGCAGTGTAGCTAGCGGGGGATCCTACGAGCAGTACTTC.

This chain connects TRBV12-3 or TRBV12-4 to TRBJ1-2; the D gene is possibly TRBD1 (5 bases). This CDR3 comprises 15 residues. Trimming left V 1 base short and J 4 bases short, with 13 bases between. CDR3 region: CASSLDPGRRYGYTF. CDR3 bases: TGTGCCAGCAGTTTAGACCCAGGGAGGCGCTATGGCTACACCTTC.

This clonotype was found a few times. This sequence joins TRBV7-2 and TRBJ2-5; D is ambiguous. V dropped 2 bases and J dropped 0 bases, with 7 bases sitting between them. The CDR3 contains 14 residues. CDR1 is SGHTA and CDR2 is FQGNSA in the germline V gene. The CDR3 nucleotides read TGTGCCAGCAGCTTATGGGCAAACCAAGAGACCCAGTACTTC. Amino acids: CASSLWANQETQYF.

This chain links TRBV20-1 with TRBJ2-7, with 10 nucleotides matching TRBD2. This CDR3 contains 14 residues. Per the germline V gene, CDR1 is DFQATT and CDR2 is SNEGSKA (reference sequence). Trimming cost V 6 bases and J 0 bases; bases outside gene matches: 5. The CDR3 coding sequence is TGCAGTGCGCCAACTAGCGGGAACTCCTACGAGCAGTACTTC. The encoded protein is CSAPTSGNSYEQYF.

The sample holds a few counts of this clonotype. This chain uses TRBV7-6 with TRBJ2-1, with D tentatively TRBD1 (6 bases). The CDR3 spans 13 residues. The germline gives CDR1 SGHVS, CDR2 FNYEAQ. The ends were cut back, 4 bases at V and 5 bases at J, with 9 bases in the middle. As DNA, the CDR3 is TGTGCCAGCAGCTATACAGGGAACAATGAGCAGTTCTTC. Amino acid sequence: CASSYTGNNEQFF.